Sequencing of this T cell receptor beta chain was carried out in a study of T cell repertoires in cytomegalovirus infection. Study findings and constraints: CMV carriers with the relevant HLA were identified by cumulative public TCR beta family frequency.

TCRdb analysed the reads with MiXCR anew, one entry per CDR3 protein. The data contain 650,000 to 900,000 distinct CDR3 sequences, 32% of them singletons. This clonotype has ten or more counts. Its antigen is still unknown. The germline CDR1 and CDR2 sequences are SGHVS and FQNEAQ. Trimming took 0 bases from V and 6 from J; bases not matched to a gene: 4. CDR3 length: 15 amino acids. This chain connects TRBV7-8 to TRBJ1-2; 10 bases map to TRBD1. The origin of this receptor is a human donor in good health (CMV status not recorded). Some clones in this sample may be carry-over from other donors' samples. The source was cultured CD8+ T cells from PBMCs, collected from culture after CMV antigen stimulation. CDR3 sequence: CASSLAGQGGHGYTF. The CDR3 DNA sequence: TGTGCCAGCAGCTTAGCAGGACAGGGGGGTCATGGCTACACCTTC.